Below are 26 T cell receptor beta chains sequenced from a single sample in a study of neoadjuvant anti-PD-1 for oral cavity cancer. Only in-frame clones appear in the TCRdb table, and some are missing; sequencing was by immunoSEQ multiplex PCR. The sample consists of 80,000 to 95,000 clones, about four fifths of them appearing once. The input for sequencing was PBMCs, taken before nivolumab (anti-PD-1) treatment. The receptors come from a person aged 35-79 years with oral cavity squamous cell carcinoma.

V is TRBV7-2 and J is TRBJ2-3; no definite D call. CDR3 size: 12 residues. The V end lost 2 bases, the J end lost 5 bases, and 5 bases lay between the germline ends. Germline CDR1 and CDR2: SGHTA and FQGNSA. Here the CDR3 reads CASSLQLDTQYF. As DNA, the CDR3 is TGTGCCAGCAGCTTACAGCTAGATACGCAGTATTTT.

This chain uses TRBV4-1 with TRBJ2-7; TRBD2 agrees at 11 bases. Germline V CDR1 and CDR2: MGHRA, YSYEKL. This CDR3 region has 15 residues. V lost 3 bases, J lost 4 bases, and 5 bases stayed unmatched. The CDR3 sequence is CASSHLLAGEYEQYF. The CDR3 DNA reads TGCGCCAGCAGCCATTTACTAGCGGGAGAATACGAGCAGTACTTC.

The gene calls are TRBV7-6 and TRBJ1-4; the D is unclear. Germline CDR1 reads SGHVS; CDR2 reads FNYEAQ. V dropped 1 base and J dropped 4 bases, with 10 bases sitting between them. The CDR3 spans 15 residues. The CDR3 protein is CASSLESQLNEKLFF. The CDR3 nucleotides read TGTGCCAGCAGCTTAGAGAGCCAGCTTAATGAAAAACTGTTTTTT.

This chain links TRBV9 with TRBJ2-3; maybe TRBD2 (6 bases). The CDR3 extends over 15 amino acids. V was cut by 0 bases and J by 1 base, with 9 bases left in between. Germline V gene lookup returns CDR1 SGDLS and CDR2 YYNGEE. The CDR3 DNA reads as TGTGCCAGCAGCGTAGTCGGGAGTGGCACAGATACGCAGTATTTT. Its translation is CASSVVGSGTDTQYF.

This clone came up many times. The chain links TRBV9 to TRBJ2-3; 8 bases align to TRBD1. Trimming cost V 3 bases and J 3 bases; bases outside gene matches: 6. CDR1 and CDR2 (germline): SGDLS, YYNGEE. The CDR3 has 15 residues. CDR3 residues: CASSAYRGETDTQYF. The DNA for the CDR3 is TGTGCCAGCAGCGCATACAGGGGGGAGACAGATACGCAGTATTTT.

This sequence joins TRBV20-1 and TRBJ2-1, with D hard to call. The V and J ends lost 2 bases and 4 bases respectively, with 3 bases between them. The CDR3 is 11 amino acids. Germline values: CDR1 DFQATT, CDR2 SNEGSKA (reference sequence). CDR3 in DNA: TGCAGTGCTAGACCTTACAATGAGCAGTTCTTC. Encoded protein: CSARPYNEQFF.

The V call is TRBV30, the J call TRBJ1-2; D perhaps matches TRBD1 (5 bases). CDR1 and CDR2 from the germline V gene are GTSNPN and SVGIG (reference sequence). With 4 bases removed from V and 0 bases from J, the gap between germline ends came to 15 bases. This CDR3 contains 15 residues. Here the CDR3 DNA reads TGTGCCTGGATCAGATACGGGACGGCTAACTATGGCTACACCTTC. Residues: CAWIRYGTANYGYTF. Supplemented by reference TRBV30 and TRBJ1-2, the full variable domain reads SQTIHQWPATLVQPVGSPLSLECTVEGTSNPNLYWYRQAAGRGLQLLFYSVGIGQISSEVPQNLSASRPQDRQFILSSKKLLLSDSGFYLCAWIRYGTANYGYTFGSGTRLTVV.

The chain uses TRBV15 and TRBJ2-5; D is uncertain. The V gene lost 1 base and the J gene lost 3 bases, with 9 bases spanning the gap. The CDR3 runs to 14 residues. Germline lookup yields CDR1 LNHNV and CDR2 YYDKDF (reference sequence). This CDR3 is CATSRVVAEETQYF. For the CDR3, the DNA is TGTGCCACCAGCAGAGTTGTAGCAGAAGAGACCCAGTACTTC. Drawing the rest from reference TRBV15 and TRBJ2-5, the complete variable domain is DAMVIQNPRYQVTQFGKPVTLSCSQTLNHNVMYWYQQKSSQAPKLLFHYYDKDFNNEADTPDNFQSRRPNTSFCFLDIRSPGLGDTAMYLCATSRVVAEETQYFGPGTRLLVL.

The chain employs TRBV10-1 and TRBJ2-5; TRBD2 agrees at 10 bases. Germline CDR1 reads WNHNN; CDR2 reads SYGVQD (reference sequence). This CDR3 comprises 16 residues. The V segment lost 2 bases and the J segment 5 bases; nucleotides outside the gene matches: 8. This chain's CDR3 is CASSEGIAGGLETQYF. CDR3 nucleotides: TGCGCCAGCAGTGAGGGGATAGCGGGAGGCCTTGAGACCCAGTACTTC.

CDR3 nucleotides: TGTGCCAGCAGCTTGGCCGGGACGGAAAATCAGCCCCAGCATTTT. This translates into CASSLAGTENQPQHF. The chain recombines TRBV5-5 with TRBJ1-5, with D maybe TRBD1 (5 bases). The V gene's germline CDR1 is SGHKS and CDR2 YYEKEE (reference sequence). The CDR3 has 15 amino acids. The V and J ends lost 0 bases and 4 bases respectively, with 11 bases between them.

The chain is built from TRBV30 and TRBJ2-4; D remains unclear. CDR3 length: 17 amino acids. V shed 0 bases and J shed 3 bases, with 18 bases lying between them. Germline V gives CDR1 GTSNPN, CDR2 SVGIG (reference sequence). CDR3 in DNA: TGTGCCTGGAGTGTCGGGCTGGCCCTCTTGGGCAAAAACATTCAGTACTTC. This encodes CAWSVGLALLGKNIQYF.

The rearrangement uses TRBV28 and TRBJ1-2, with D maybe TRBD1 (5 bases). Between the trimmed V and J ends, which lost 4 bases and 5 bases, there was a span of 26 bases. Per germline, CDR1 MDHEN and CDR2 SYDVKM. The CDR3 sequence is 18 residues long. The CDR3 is CASSSFASPGWDSYGYTF. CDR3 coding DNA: TGTGCCAGCAGTTCCTTCGCTTCCCCAGGGTGGGACTCATATGGCTACACCTTC.

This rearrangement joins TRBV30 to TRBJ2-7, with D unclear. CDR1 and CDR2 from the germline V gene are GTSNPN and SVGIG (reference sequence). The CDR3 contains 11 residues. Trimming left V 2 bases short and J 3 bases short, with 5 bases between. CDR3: CAWSSYYEQYF. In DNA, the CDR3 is TGTGCCTGGAGTTCCTACTACGAGCAGTACTTC.

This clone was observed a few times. The CDR3 reads CASKPAGASTEAFF. CDR3 bases: TGTGCCAGCAAGCCGGCAGGGGCCTCCACTGAAGCTTTCTTT. The V gene is TRBV28, the J gene TRBJ1-1; maybe TRBD1 (6 bases). Germline loops: CDR1 MDHEN, CDR2 SYDVKM. V was cut by 7 bases and J by 4 bases, with 16 bases left in between. This CDR3 contains 14 residues.

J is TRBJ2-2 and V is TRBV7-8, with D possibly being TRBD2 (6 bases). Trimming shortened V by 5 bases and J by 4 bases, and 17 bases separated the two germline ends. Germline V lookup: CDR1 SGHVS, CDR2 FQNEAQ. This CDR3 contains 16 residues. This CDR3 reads CASSLTGGSGTGELFF. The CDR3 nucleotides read TGTGCCAGCAGCCTCACAGGAGGGAGCGGCACCGGGGAGCTGTTTTTT.

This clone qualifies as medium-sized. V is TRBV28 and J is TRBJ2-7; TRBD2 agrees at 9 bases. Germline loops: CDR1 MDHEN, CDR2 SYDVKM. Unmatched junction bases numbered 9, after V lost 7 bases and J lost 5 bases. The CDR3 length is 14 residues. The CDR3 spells CASIRSGSWDEQYF. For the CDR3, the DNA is TGTGCCAGCATCCGTAGCGGGAGTTGGGACGAGCAGTACTTC.

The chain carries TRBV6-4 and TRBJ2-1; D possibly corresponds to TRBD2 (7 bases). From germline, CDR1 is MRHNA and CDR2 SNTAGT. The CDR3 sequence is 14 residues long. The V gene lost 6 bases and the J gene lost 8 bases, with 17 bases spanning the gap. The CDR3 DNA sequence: TGTGCCAGCAGCCGCAGGGGCGGGAGCTATGAGCAGTTCTTC. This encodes CASSRRGGSYEQFF.

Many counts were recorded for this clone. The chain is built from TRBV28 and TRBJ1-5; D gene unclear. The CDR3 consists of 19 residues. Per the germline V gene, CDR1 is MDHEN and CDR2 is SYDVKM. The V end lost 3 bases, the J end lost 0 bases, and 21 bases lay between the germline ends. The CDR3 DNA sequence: TGTGCCAGCAGTTTCTCCGGTCCCACCTGGGGTTATAGCAATCAGCCCCAGCATTTT. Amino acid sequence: CASSFSGPTWGYSNQPQHF.

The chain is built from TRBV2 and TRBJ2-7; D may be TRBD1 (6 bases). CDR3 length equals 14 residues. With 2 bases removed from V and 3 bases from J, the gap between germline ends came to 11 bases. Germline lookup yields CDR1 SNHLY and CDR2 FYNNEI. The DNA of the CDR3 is TGTGCCAGCAGTGAAAGCAGGACAGTCTACGAGCAGTACTTC. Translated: CASSESRTVYEQYF.

The CDR3 loop is CASSFGNTGELFF. DNA for the CDR3: TGTGCCAGCAGTTTTGGAAACACCGGGGAGCTGTTTTTT. V and J are TRBV27 and TRBJ2-2; unclear D gene. Trimming shortened V by 3 bases and J by 2 bases, and 4 bases separated the two germline ends. The CDR3 length is 13 residues. Germline CDR1 and CDR2: MNHEY and SMNVEV (reference sequence).

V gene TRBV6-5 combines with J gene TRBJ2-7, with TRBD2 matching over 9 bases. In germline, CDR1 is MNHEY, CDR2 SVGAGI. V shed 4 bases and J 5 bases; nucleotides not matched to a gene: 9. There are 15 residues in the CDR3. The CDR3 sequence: CASSFLGGRVDEQYF. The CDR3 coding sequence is TGTGCCAGCAGTTTCCTCGGCGGGAGGGTAGACGAGCAGTACTTC.

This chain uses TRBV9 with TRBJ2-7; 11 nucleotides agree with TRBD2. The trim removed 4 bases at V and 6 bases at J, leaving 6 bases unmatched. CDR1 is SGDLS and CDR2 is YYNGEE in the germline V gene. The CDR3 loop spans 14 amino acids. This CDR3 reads CASSLAGGPGEQYF. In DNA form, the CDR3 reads TGTGCCAGCAGCTTAGCGGGAGGGCCGGGCGAGCAGTACTTC.

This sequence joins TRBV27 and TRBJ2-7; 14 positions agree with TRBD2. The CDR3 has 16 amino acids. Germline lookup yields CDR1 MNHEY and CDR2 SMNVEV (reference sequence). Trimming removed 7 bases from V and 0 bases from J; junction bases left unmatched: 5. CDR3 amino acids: CASTRLAGGSSYEQYF. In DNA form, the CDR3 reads TGTGCCAGCACCCGACTAGCGGGAGGGAGCTCCTACGAGCAGTACTTC.

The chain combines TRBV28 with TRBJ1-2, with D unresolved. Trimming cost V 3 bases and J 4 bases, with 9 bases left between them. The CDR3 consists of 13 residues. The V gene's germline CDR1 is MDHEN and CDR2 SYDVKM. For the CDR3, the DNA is TGTGCCAGCAGTTTGGGCACCATCTATGGCTACACCTTC. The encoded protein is CASSLGTIYGYTF.

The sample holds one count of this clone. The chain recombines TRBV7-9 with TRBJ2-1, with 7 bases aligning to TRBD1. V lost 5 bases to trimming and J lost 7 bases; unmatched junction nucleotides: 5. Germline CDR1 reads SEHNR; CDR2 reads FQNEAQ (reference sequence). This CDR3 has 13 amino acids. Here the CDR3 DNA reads TGTGCCAGCAGCCGCGAGGGGGCGAATGAGCAGTTCTTC. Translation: CASSREGANEQFF.

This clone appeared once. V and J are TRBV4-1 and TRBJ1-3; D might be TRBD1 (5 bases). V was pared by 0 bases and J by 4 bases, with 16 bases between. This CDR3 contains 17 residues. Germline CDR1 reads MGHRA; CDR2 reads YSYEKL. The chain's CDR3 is CASSQDWGVGGGNTIYF. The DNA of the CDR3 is TGCGCCAGCAGCCAAGATTGGGGCGTGGGAGGGGGAAACACCATATATTTT.